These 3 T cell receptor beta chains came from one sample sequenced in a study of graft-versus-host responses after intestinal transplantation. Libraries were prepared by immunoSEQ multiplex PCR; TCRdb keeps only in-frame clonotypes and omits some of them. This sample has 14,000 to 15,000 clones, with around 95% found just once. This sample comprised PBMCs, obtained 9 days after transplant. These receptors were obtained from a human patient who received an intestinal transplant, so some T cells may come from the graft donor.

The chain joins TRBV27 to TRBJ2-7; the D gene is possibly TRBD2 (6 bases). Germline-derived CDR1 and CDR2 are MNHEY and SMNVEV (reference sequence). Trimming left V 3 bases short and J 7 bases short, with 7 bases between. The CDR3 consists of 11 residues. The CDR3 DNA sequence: TGTGCCAGCAGTTTCGGGGGTGAGCAGTACTTC. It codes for CASSFGGEQYF.

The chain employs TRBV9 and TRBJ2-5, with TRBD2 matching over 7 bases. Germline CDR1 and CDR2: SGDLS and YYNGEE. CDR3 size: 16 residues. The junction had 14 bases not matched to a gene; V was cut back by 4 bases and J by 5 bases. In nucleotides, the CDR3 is TGTGCCAGCAGCACCTCCGGGCGGGAGACCGGTGAGACCCAGTACTTC. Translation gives CASSTSGRETGETQYF.

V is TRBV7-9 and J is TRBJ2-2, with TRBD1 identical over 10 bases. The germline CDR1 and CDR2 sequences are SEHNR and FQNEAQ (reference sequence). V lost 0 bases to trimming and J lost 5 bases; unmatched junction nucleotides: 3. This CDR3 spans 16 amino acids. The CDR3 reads CASSLAPGQGTGELFF. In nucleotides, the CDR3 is TGTGCCAGCAGCTTAGCTCCGGGACAGGGGACCGGGGAGCTGTTTTTT. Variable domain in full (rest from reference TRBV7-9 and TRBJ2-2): DTGVSQNPRHKITKRGQNVTFRCDPISEHNRLYWYRQTLGQGPEFLTYFQNEAQLEKSRLLSDRFSAERPKGSFSTLEIQRTEQGDSAMYLCASSLAPGQGTGELFFGEGSRLTVL.